This TCR beta chain emerged from a study of blood T cell repertoires in COVID-19. The CDR3 has 14 residues. Germline V gives CDR1 SGHTA, CDR2 FQGNSA. Trimming cost V 5 bases and J 4 bases; bases outside gene matches: 7. Sequencing used immunoSEQ multiplex PCR; TCRdb keeps in-frame clones, though not all of them. Among about 50,000 clones, about 89% were seen once, and the ten largest hold more than 2%. The sequence derives from an elderly woman with COVID-19, enrolled during active disease. The chain links TRBV7-2 to TRBJ2-5; 7 nucleotides agree with TRBD1. Sequenced material: peripheral blood. CDR3 amino acids: CASSTKQGRETQYF. CDR3 coding DNA: TGTGCCAGCAGCACGAAACAGGGGAGAGAGACCCAGTACTTC.